The 21 T cell receptor beta chains presented below share a single source sample, sequenced in a study of shared clonotypes between healthy human individuals. Assay: immunoSEQ multiplex PCR; the TCRdb copy retains only in-frame clones and omits some. The repertoire holds 1.5 million to 2.5 million clones, with approximately 94% as singletons. It was CD45RO-negative cells, positively selected for CCR7, that made up naive CD8 cells, with terminally differentiated effector memory CD45RA+ cells excluded. The sequenced sample consisted of naive CD8+ T cells sorted from blood. These receptors all come from a man aged 18 to 35 in good health.

The J gene is TRBJ1-3, the V gene TRBV10-3, with a tentative D call TRBD1 (5 bases). The CDR3 has 15 amino acids. Trimming removed 0 bases from V and 2 bases from J, with 8 bases in between. Per the germline V gene, CDR1 is ENHRY and CDR2 is SYGVKD. Here the CDR3 DNA reads TGTGCCATCAGTGAGTCATCGGGGGCTGGAAACACCATATATTTT. Amino acids: CAISESSGAGNTIYF.

The J gene is TRBJ2-1, the V gene TRBV4-3, with D possibly TRBD2 on 6 matching bases. CDR3 size: 15 residues. The germline gives CDR1 LGHNA, CDR2 YSLEER. With 1 base removed from V and 8 bases from J, the gap between germline ends came to 15 bases. The CDR3 coding sequence is TGCGCCAGCAGCCAAGTCATTTTGGGAGGCCATGAGCAGTTCTTC. Protein sequence: CASSQVILGGHEQFF.

V usage is TRBV6-5 and J usage is TRBJ1-2; 7 nucleotides align to TRBD1. Germline assignment: CDR1 MNHEY and CDR2 SVGAGI. Germline trimming cut 0 bases from V and 8 bases from J; bases unmatched to any gene: 6. The CDR3 is made up of 14 amino acids. CDR3 in DNA: TGTGCCAGCAGTTACTCACCAGGGGGGAGCGGCTACACCTTC. It translates to CASSYSPGGSGYTF.

The chain uses TRBV5-1 and TRBJ2-1; D remains unclear. V was shortened by 3 bases and J by 0 bases, with 10 bases between the two germline ends. The CDR3 is 15 amino acids. CDR1 and CDR2 (germline): SGHRS, YFSETQ. The CDR3 DNA reads as TGCGCCAGCAGCTCCAGCATGAGCTCCTACAATGAGCAGTTCTTC. Protein: CASSSSMSSYNEQFF.

Note on this clone: The identical CDR3 is also encoded by other nucleotide sequences in the sample. J is TRBJ2-7 and V is TRBV9; tentative D call: TRBD1 (6 bases). Germline CDR1 SGDLS, CDR2 YYNGEE. CDR3 length: 15 residues. V shed 0 bases and J shed 4 bases, with 14 bases lying between them. CDR3 protein: CASSVAAGAGYEQYF. The CDR3 coding sequence is TGTGCCAGCAGCGTAGCGGCAGGGGCGGGTTACGAGCAGTACTTC.

J is TRBJ2-6 and V is TRBV7-8; D may be TRBD2 (6 bases). The CDR3 is made up of 19 amino acids. CDR1 is SGHVS and CDR2 is FQNEAQ in the germline V gene. Trimming removed 5 bases at V and 0 bases at J, with 20 bases between. Here the CDR3 reads CASSPAPPGDHSGANVLTF. CDR3 bases: TGTGCCAGCAGCCCGGCCCCGCCGGGGGACCACTCTGGGGCCAACGTCCTGACTTTC.

The chain recombines TRBV27 with TRBJ2-7; D gene ambiguous. CDR1 and CDR2 (germline): MNHEY, SMNVEV (reference sequence). The CDR3 consists of 16 residues. Trimming pared 0 bases from V and 6 bases from J, leaving 18 bases between. CDR3 amino acids: CASSLSPGSNKGEQYF. Here the CDR3 DNA reads TGTGCCAGCAGTTTATCGCCAGGTTCAAATAAGGGCGAGCAGTACTTC.

This chain links TRBV9 with TRBJ2-7; perhaps TRBD2 as D (6 bases). V lost 0 bases and J lost 12, with 13 bases in between. The CDR3 consists of 12 residues. Germline V gene data show CDR1 as SGDLS and CDR2 as YYNGEE. The CDR3 region has the DNA TGTGCCAGCAGCGTAGAGTGGGGGGATCCGTACTTC. It yields the protein CASSVEWGDPYF.

The chain recombines TRBV29-1 with TRBJ2-5; D could derive from TRBD1 or TRBD2 (5 bases each). With 7 bases removed from V and 2 bases from J, the gap between germline ends came to 23 bases. Germline V CDR1 and CDR2: SQVTM, ANQGSEA. The CDR3 consists of 16 residues. The CDR3 DNA reads as TGCAGCGGGTACGGACTTGAGGGGTCACATCAAGAGACCCAGTACTTC. Residues: CSGYGLEGSHQETQYF.

The gene calls are TRBV7-9 and TRBJ2-7; D remains unclear. The V gene lost 5 bases and the J gene lost 7 bases, with 12 bases spanning the gap. CDR1 is SEHNR and CDR2 is FQNEAQ in the germline V gene (reference sequence). The CDR3 consists of 12 residues. The CDR3 reads CASSPELEEQYF. Here the CDR3 DNA reads TGTGCCAGCAGCCCGGAGCTGGAGGAGCAGTACTTC.

This clone appeared once. The chain employs TRBV5-6 and TRBJ2-7; the match to TRBD1 covers 7 bases. V lost 0 bases to trimming and J lost 3 bases; unmatched junction nucleotides: 6. Germline CDR1 is SGHDT and CDR2 is YYEEEE. This CDR3 has 15 residues. The CDR3 loop reads CASSLELQGDYEQYF. The CDR3 nucleotides are TGTGCCAGCAGCTTGGAGCTGCAGGGGGACTACGAGCAGTACTTC.

The V gene is TRBV5-5, the J gene TRBJ2-3; D remains unclear. The ends were cut back, 2 bases at V and 3 bases at J, with 10 bases in the middle. This CDR3 spans 14 amino acids. Germline lookup yields CDR1 SGHKS and CDR2 YYEKEE (reference sequence). This CDR3 is CASSFRGLTDTQYF. CDR3 nucleotides: TGTGCCAGCAGCTTTCGAGGCCTAACAGATACGCAGTATTTT. Based on the CDR3 plus reference TRBV5-5 and TRBJ2-3, the full variable domain is DAGVTQSPTHLIKTRGQQVTLRCSPISGHKSVSWYQQVLGQGPQFIFQYYEKEERGRGNFPDRFSARQFPNYSSELNVNALLLGDSALYLCASSFRGLTDTQYFGPGTRLTVL.

Regarding this clone: Other DNA sequences in this specimen translate into the identical CDR3. This chain uses TRBV5-6 with TRBJ2-7; 8 bases align to TRBD2. The V gene's germline CDR1 is SGHDT and CDR2 YYEEEE. The CDR3 is made up of 14 amino acids. J was trimmed by 0 bases and V by 5 bases; bases with no gene match: 4. The CDR3 is CASSSGGSSYEQYF. CDR3 nucleotides: TGTGCCAGCAGTTCGGGGGGGAGCTCCTACGAGCAGTACTTC.

This clone was picked up a small number of times. A much more abundant neighbour one base away suggests this may be a read error. The rearrangement uses TRBV27 and TRBJ2-7; D is ambiguous. Germline CDR1 MNHEY, CDR2 SMNVEV (reference sequence). Trimming took off 4 bases at V and 3 bases at J, with 1 base between the two ends. CDR3 length equals 10 residues. The CDR3 DNA sequence: TGTGCCAGCAGTTACTACGAGCAGTACTTC. Residues: CASSYYEQYF.

Turning to this clone: This specimen includes other DNA sequences encoding the same CDR3. The chain joins TRBV27 to TRBJ2-1, with a possible D match to TRBD2 (7 bases). This CDR3 is 14 amino acids long. Trimming took 3 bases from V and 2 from J, leaving 8 bases between them. Germline CDR1 reads MNHEY; CDR2 reads SMNVEV (reference sequence). This CDR3 is CASSLRGPYNEQFF. CDR3 nucleotides: TGTGCCAGCAGTTTGCGGGGGCCCTACAATGAGCAGTTCTTC.

As regards this clone: The sample carries other DNA sequences with the same CDR3. The chain joins TRBV2 to TRBJ1-1, with D unresolved. The V and J ends lost 3 bases and 0 bases respectively, with 2 bases between them. CDR1 and CDR2 (germline): SNHLY, FYNNEI. The CDR3 extends over 12 amino acids. The CDR3 region is CASSEMNTEAFF. In DNA form, the CDR3 reads TGTGCCAGCAGTGAGATGAACACTGAAGCTTTCTTT.

For this clone: This specimen includes other DNA sequences encoding the same CDR3. The chain has TRBV27 and TRBJ2-7; maybe TRBD2 (5 bases). Trimming took 0 bases from V and 6 from J, leaving 12 bases between them. Germline CDR1 reads MNHEY; CDR2 reads SMNVEV (reference sequence). This CDR3 comprises 14 residues. CDR3 in amino acids: CASSLSRGLGEQYF. The CDR3 region has the DNA TGTGCCAGCAGTTTATCGAGAGGGTTAGGCGAGCAGTACTTC.

The chain joins TRBV11-2 to TRBJ2-7; 8 nucleotides agree with TRBD2. Germline lookup yields CDR1 SGHAT and CDR2 FQNNGV. Trimming cost V 5 bases and J 3 bases; bases outside gene matches: 9. CDR3 length equals 15 residues. CDR3 residues: CASSPLAGGYYEQYF. CDR3 DNA sequence: TGTGCCAGCAGCCCACTGGCGGGAGGTTACTACGAGCAGTACTTC.

V usage is TRBV12-5 and J usage is TRBJ1-3; 7 nucleotides align to TRBD1. In germline, CDR1 is LGHNT, CDR2 FRNRAP. There are 16 residues in the CDR3. Losses at the gene ends were 0 bases for V and 4 bases for J; bases not matched to a gene: 6. The CDR3 DNA is TGTGCTAGTGGTTTGGTCCCCGGGACAGACGGAAACACCATATATTTT. Translated: CASGLVPGTDGNTIYF.

The gene calls are TRBV7-9 and TRBJ2-7; maybe TRBD2 (6 bases). CDR1 is SEHNR, CDR2 FQNEAQ, per germline (reference sequence). V lost 5 bases and J lost 0, with 14 bases in between. The CDR3 extends over 15 amino acids. The CDR3 DNA is TGTGCCAGCAGCCGCGGGGATGCAAGCTCCTACGAGCAGTACTTC. This codes for CASSRGDASSYEQYF.

This chain links TRBV5-1 with TRBJ2-1; D may correspond to TRBD1 or TRBD2 (5 bases each). V was pared by 5 bases and J by 8 bases, with 11 bases between. CDR1 SGHRS and CDR2 YFSETQ come from the germline V gene. This CDR3 is 12 amino acids long. DNA for the CDR3: TGCGCCAGCAGGTGGGGGTTGGATGAGCAGTTCTTC. Residues: CASRWGLDEQFF.